Listed here are 10 T cell receptor beta chains from one sample, sequenced in a study of human T cells and chemical hapten exposure. Time point in this sample: healthy volunteer bleed at 2 weeks. Someone pulled total RNA out of unfractionated whole blood. MiXCR, run by TCRdb on the RACE reads, gives a single entry per CDR3 protein. The sample lists over 100,000 distinct CDR3 sequences, approximately 9% seen once, with under 2% in the top ten. Sequencing was performed on whole blood. Every receptor here comes from a male donor in good health. Some clones in this sample may be carry-over from other donors' samples.

This clonotype was seen a few times. This rearrangement joins TRBV18 to TRBJ1-1; D remains ambiguous. Germline assignment: CDR1 KGHSH and CDR2 LQKENI. Trimming took 4 bases from V and 1 from J, leaving 13 bases between them. The CDR3 contains 15 residues. The DNA for the CDR3 is TGTGCCAGCTCACAGACGCGAAACAAGAACACTGAAGCTTTCTTT. It translates to CASSQTRNKNTEAFF.

The chain uses TRBV27 and TRBJ2-5, with D possibly TRBD2 on 5 matching bases. CDR1 is MNHEY and CDR2 is SMNVEV in the germline V gene (reference sequence). V lost 1 base, J lost 0 bases, and 9 bases lay in between. The CDR3 loop spans 15 amino acids. The CDR3 here is CASSLLPADQETQYF. CDR3 sequence (DNA): TGTGCCAGCAGTTTATTACCAGCGGACCAAGAGACCCAGTACTTC.

This clonotype was detected only a few times. CDR3 sequence: CASSAGTGVPYEQYF. The CDR3 DNA is TGTGCCAGCAGCGCCGGGACAGGGGTCCCCTACGAGCAGTACTTC. This sequence joins TRBV5-6 and TRBJ2-7; TRBD1 agrees at 10 bases. The CDR3 runs to 15 residues. Germline V gives CDR1 SGHDT, CDR2 YYEEEE. V lost 4 bases and J lost 2; bases outside the gene matches: 6.

This chain connects TRBV20-1 to TRBJ2-7, with a weak D call TRBD1 (6 bases). Trimming cost V 7 bases and J 4 bases, with 11 bases left between them. The CDR3 has 11 amino acids. From germline, CDR1 is DFQATT and CDR2 SNEGSKA (reference sequence). CDR3 sequence: CSVGGAYEQYF. The CDR3 DNA sequence: TGCAGTGTAGGGGGAGCTTACGAGCAGTACTTC.

The chain carries TRBV6-2 or TRBV6-3 and TRBJ2-7; 7 bases agree with TRBD1. The CDR3 spans 17 residues. V dropped 2 bases and J dropped 2; count of bases not matched to a gene: 12. Germline lookup yields CDR1 MNHEY and CDR2 SVGEGT. DNA for the CDR3: TGTGCCAGCAGTTACCCCACCCCAAGGGGGCCTACCTACGAGCAGTACTTC. It codes for CASSYPTPRGPTYEQYF.

This clonotype was detected only a few times. The chain is built from TRBV9 and TRBJ1-2; D gene uncertain. The CDR3 is 15 residues long. The V gene's germline CDR1 is SGDLS and CDR2 YYNGEE. V lost 0 bases and J 3 bases, leaving 12 bases between the germline ends. CDR3 protein: CASSVAASGDYGYTF. Here the CDR3 DNA reads TGTGCCAGCAGCGTAGCGGCAAGTGGTGACTATGGCTACACCTTC.

The chain recombines TRBV11-2 with TRBJ2-2; 9 positions agree with TRBD2. From germline, CDR1 is SGHAT and CDR2 FQNNGV. The CDR3 is 17 residues long. The V gene end was trimmed by 6 bases and the J gene end by 1 base; junction bases not matched to a gene: 9. The CDR3 DNA follows: TGTGCCAGCAGGTCTCCCAGACTAGCGGAGAACACCGGGGAGCTGTTTTTT. Translating it yields CASRSPRLAENTGELFF.

This clonotype occurred a few times. This chain connects TRBV4-1 to TRBJ1-2; weak D call: TRBD1 (5 bases). The germline V gene encodes CDR1 MGHRA and CDR2 YSYEKL. The CDR3 has 15 amino acids. V was shortened by 0 bases and J by 3 bases, with 11 bases between the two germline ends. In nucleotides, the CDR3 is TGCGCCAGCAGCCAAGAGCCCAGGGAGGACTATGGCTACACCTTC. Encoded protein: CASSQEPREDYGYTF.

This clonotype was seen a handful of times. This chain uses TRBV19 with TRBJ1-5, with 11 bases aligning to TRBD1. After removal of 6 bases from V and 3 bases from J, the junction contained 7 bases not matched to a gene. From germline, CDR1 is LNHDA and CDR2 SQIVND (reference sequence). CDR3 length: 16 amino acids. The CDR3 nucleotides are TGTGCCAGTAGGGACAGGGGGCCGCTCCCCAATCAGCCCCAGCATTTT. Translating gives CASRDRGPLPNQPQHF.

This clonotype appeared a few times. The rearrangement links TRBV12-5 to TRBJ2-7; no definite D call. V shed 5 bases and J shed 5 bases, with 7 bases lying between them. Germline V lookup: CDR1 LGHNT, CDR2 FRNRAP. The CDR3 has 11 amino acids. Written as DNA, the CDR3 is TGTGCTAGTGGTCCAGGACACGAGCAGTACTTC. Protein product: CASGPGHEQYF. Full variable domain (outside the CDR3, taken from reference TRBV12-5 and TRBJ2-7): DARVTQTPRHKVTEMGQEVTMRCQPILGHNTVFWYRQTMMQGLELLAYFRNRAPLDDSGMPKDRFSAEMPDATLATLKIQPSEPRDSAVYFCASGPGHEQYFGPGTRLTVT.